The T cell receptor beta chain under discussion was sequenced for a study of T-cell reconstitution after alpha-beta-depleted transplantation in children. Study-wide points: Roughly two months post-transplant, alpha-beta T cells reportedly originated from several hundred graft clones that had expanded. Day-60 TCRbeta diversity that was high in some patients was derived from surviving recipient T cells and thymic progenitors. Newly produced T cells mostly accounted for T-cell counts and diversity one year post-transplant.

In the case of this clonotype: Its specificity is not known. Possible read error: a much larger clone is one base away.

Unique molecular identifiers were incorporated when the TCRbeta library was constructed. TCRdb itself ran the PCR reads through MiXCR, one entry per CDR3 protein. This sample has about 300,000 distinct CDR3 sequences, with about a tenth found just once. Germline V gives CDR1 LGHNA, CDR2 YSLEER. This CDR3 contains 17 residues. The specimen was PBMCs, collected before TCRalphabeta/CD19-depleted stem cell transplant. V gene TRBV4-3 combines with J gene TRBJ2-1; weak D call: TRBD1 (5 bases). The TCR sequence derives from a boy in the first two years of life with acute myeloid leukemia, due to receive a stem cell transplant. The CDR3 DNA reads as TGCGCCAGCAGCCAAGATTCCACAGGTGACCTCTACAATGAGCTGTTCTTC. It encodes CASSQDSTGDLYNELFF.